The 10 T cell receptor beta chains in this list originate from one sample, sequenced in a study of CD8+ T cells in alopecia areata. RNA, once extracted, was reverse transcribed into cDNA for use as the sequencing template. The data were produced by immunoSEQ multiplex PCR, yet TCRdb's version contains in-frame clones alone and is incomplete. The data hold 120,000 or so clones, with about 61% observed a single time. Sequencing was carried out using CD4+ T cells sorted from blood. The receptors derive from a human donor in good health.

The chain joins TRBV30 to TRBJ1-1; D gene uncertain. Germline CDR1 GTSNPN, CDR2 SVGIG (reference sequence). The CDR3 has 13 amino acids. Trimming took off 0 bases at V and 3 bases at J, with 8 bases between the two ends. The chain's CDR3 is CAWSVLGYTEAFF. In DNA form, the CDR3 reads TGTGCCTGGAGTGTATTGGGGTACACTGAAGCTTTCTTT.

This clone was recorded a few times. The gene calls are TRBV11-2 and TRBJ2-3; TRBD1 or TRBD2 may be the D gene (5 bases each). With 3 bases removed from V and 5 bases from J, the gap between germline ends came to 9 bases. The CDR3 covers 13 residues. CDR1 SGHAT and CDR2 FQNNGV come from the germline V gene. The CDR3 DNA reads TGTGCCAGCAGCTTTGCTGGGGGAGATACGCAGTATTTT. This gives the protein CASSFAGGDTQYF.

The CDR3 DNA sequence: TGTGCCAGCAGTGCGGGGGCAGGGTGGTCAGATACGCAGTATTTT. Protein: CASSAGAGWSDTQYF. The gene calls are TRBV2 and TRBJ2-3; tentatively, D is TRBD1 or TRBD2 (6 bases each). With 4 bases removed from V and 4 bases from J, the gap between germline ends came to 15 bases. This CDR3 spans 15 amino acids. Germline V gene sequence: CDR1 SNHLY, CDR2 FYNNEI. Drawing the rest from reference TRBV2 and TRBJ2-3, the complete variable domain is EPEVTQTPSHQVTQMGQEVILRCVPISNHLYFYWYRQILGQKVEFLVSFYNNEISEKSEIFDDQFSVERPDGSNFTLKIRSTKLEDSAMYFCASSAGAGWSDTQYFGPGTRLTVL.

This clone was recorded once. This chain uses TRBV2 with TRBJ1-6; D might be TRBD1 (6 bases). The CDR3 runs to 13 residues. Germline V gene sequence: CDR1 SNHLY, CDR2 FYNNEI. Trimming removed 8 bases from V and 7 bases from J, with 12 bases in between. Here the CDR3 reads CASGTGRNSPLHF. DNA of the CDR3: TGTGCCAGCGGAACAGGGCGGAATTCACCCCTCCACTTT.

This clone has a handful of counts. This chain uses TRBV30 with TRBJ1-2; unclear D gene. CDR1 is GTSNPN, CDR2 SVGIG, per germline (reference sequence). Trimming took 1 base from V and 1 from J, leaving 19 bases between them. The CDR3 is made up of 17 amino acids. CDR3 sequence: CAWSGWEGHLVNYGYTF. The CDR3, as DNA: TGTGCCTGGAGTGGATGGGAAGGCCACCTCGTTAACTATGGCTACACCTTC. Full variable domain (outside the CDR3, taken from reference TRBV30 and TRBJ1-2): SQTIHQWPATLVQPVGSPLSLECTVEGTSNPNLYWYRQAAGRGLQLLFYSVGIGQISSEVPQNLSASRPQDRQFILSSKKLLLSDSGFYLCAWSGWEGHLVNYGYTFGSGTRLTVV.

The chain carries TRBV29-1 and TRBJ2-5, with 7 bases that match TRBD1. This CDR3 is built from 13 residues. The V gene end was trimmed by 6 bases and the J gene end by 5 bases; junction bases not matched to a gene: 9. Germline-derived CDR1 and CDR2 are SQVTM and ANQGSEA. The CDR3 region has the DNA TGCAGCGTCGGAACGACAGGGCGGGAGACCCAGTACTTC. Amino acids: CSVGTTGRETQYF. The variable domain in full, completed from reference TRBV29-1 and TRBJ2-5, reads SAVISQKPSRDICQRGTSLTIQCQVDSQVTMMFWYRQQPGQSLTLIATANQGSEATYESGFVIDKFPISRPNLTFSTLTVSNMSPEDSSIYLCSVGTTGRETQYFGPGTRLLVL.

The chain couples TRBV5-1 to TRBJ2-3, with a tentative D call TRBD2 (6 bases). The CDR3 spans 16 residues. Germline values: CDR1 SGHRS, CDR2 YFSETQ. Trimming cost V 3 bases and J 6 bases, with 20 bases left between them. The CDR3 nucleotides read TGCGCCAGCAGCTCCCAACCAGGAGGGCCAGCTGATACGCAGTATTTT. Translating gives CASSSQPGGPADTQYF.

The rearrangement uses TRBV27 and TRBJ2-7, with 10 bases matching TRBD1. Per the germline V gene, CDR1 is MNHEY and CDR2 is SMNVEV (reference sequence). This CDR3 is 15 amino acids long. V lost 4 bases and J lost 3; bases outside the gene matches: 6. The CDR3 bases are TGTGCCAGCAGTTCATTTGGGACAGGGGACTACGAGCAGTACTTC. Protein sequence: CASSSFGTGDYEQYF.

The rearrangement joins TRBV5-1 to TRBJ2-1, with D perhaps matching TRBD1 (6 bases). The germline V and J ends were trimmed by 7 bases and 5 bases, with 16 bases remaining between them. This CDR3 contains 14 residues. Germline values: CDR1 SGHRS, CDR2 YFSETQ. CDR3 bases: TGCGCCAGCTCCACAGGGTTGTTTGACAATGAGCAGTTCTTC. It codes for CASSTGLFDNEQFF.

This clone was observed a handful of times. The CDR3 DNA reads TGTGCTAGTGGACCCGAAGACAGGGGTGCCAAAAACATTCAGTACTTC. It is translated as CASGPEDRGAKNIQYF. The chain uses TRBV12-5 and TRBJ2-4; TRBD1 agrees at 8 bases. The CDR3 runs to 16 residues. CDR1 is LGHNT, CDR2 FRNRAP, per germline. Trimming removed 6 bases from V and 1 base from J; junction bases left unmatched: 8.